This passage covers 16 T cell receptor beta chains from one sample sequenced in a study of cytomegalovirus exposure and HLA in healthy donors (TCRdb year 2017). The receptor library was made with the immunoSEQ multiplex PCR assay. The multiplex PCR relied on a mix of 60 forward primers for TCR Vbeta segments and 13 reverse primers for TCR Jbeta segments. In TCRdb, the immuneACCESS table is reduced to in-frame sequences with V and J assigned. These tables do not hold every clone; where another copy was compared, an unresolved V gene accounts for under half, and the others remain unexplained. The sample contains about 140,000 clones, almost 85% of them found a single time. Of the sample, roughly 1.4% is held by the ten largest clones. The source material was PBMCs. These receptors were taken from a man under 40 in good health and CMV-seropositive.

In its sample, this clone was seen a few times. The chain links TRBV7-2 to TRBJ2-1; possibly TRBD1 for D (6 bases). CDR1 is SGHTA and CDR2 is FQGNSA in the germline V gene. V was clipped by 5 bases and J by 13 bases, with 15 bases between them. This CDR3 region has 12 residues. Here the CDR3 DNA reads TGTGCCAGCAGCCTTCAAACAGGGAGTCAGTTCTTC. Translation: CASSLQTGSQFF.

With respect to this clone: Other nucleotide sequences from this sample produce the same CDR3. V gene TRBV7-9 combines with J gene TRBJ2-5, with 7 bases that match TRBD2. The J segment lost 2 bases and the V segment lost 4 bases, leaving 4 bases of the junction unmatched. The germline V gene has CDR1 SEHNR and CDR2 FQNEAQ (reference sequence). The CDR3 covers 14 residues. DNA of the CDR3: TGTGCCAGCAGCTCCCCGGGGGGTCAAGAGACCCAGTACTTC. Translation: CASSSPGGQETQYF.

The chain couples TRBV6-1 to TRBJ2-7; D is unclear. Germline CDR1 reads MNHNS; CDR2 reads SASEGT. This CDR3 is built from 13 residues. With 6 bases removed from V and 0 bases from J, the gap between germline ends came to 9 bases. The CDR3 is CASRRVSSYEQYF. CDR3 DNA sequence: TGTGCCAGCAGGAGAGTTAGCTCCTACGAGCAGTACTTC.

The chain combines TRBV2 with TRBJ1-5; tentative D call: TRBD1 (6 bases). Germline loops: CDR1 SNHLY, CDR2 FYNNEI. The CDR3 is 15 residues long. Trimming left V 3 bases short and J 0 bases short, with 9 bases between. The CDR3 loop reads CASSEGAGSNQPQHF. CDR3 DNA: TGTGCCAGCAGTGAGGGGGCGGGTAGCAATCAGCCCCAGCATTTT.

J is TRBJ2-6 and V is TRBV7-2; D is perhaps TRBD1 (5 bases). There are 19 residues in the CDR3. The germline CDR1 and CDR2 sequences are SGHTA and FQGNSA. With 1 base removed from V and 1 base from J, the gap between germline ends came to 17 bases. In DNA form, the CDR3 reads TGTGCCAGCAGCTTAGTAAGGGGTCAGGGTGTTTCTGGGGCCAACGTCCTGACTTTC. It is translated as CASSLVRGQGVSGANVLTF.

The rearrangement links TRBV7-3 to TRBJ2-1; D may be TRBD1 (6 bases). The V gene's germline CDR1 is SGHTA and CDR2 FQGTGA. V was cut by 5 bases and J by 6 bases, with 14 bases left in between. CDR3 size: 14 residues. CDR3 nucleotide sequence: TGTGCCAGCAGCCCGACAGGATCCGGCAATGAGCAGTTCTTC. Its translation is CASSPTGSGNEQFF.

The chain has TRBV6-1 and TRBJ1-5; 9 nucleotides agree with TRBD1. CDR3 length: 21 amino acids. Losses at the gene ends were 1 base for V and 1 base for J; bases not matched to a gene: 17. CDR1 MNHNS and CDR2 SASEGT come from the germline V gene. Written as DNA, the CDR3 is TGTGCCAGCAGTGAAGGTGAAAGATTCGGGACAGGGTTGTGGAGCAATCAGCCCCAGCATTTT. Translation gives CASSEGERFGTGLWSNQPQHF.

V usage is TRBV5-1 and J usage is TRBJ2-7; a possible D gene is TRBD1 (5 bases). V was shortened by 5 bases and J by 3 bases, with 15 bases between the two germline ends. There are 14 residues in the CDR3. Germline V gives CDR1 SGHRS, CDR2 YFSETQ. CDR3: CASRSGAELYEQYF. The CDR3 DNA reads as TGCGCCAGCAGAAGTGGGGCCGAGCTCTACGAGCAGTACTTC. Combining the CDR3 with reference TRBV5-1 and TRBJ2-7 gives the whole variable domain KAGVTQTPRYLIKTRGQQVTLSCSPISGHRSVSWYQQTPGQGLQFLFEYFSETQRNKGNFPGRFSGRQFSNSRSEMNVSTLELGDSALYLCASRSGAELYEQYFGPGTRLTVT.

This clone has just one count. The V gene is TRBV7-9, the J gene TRBJ1-4; 9 positions match TRBD1. This CDR3 spans 16 amino acids. Trimming cost V 2 bases and J 7 bases; bases outside gene matches: 8. Germline CDR1 reads SEHNR; CDR2 reads FQNEAQ (reference sequence). This CDR3 is CASSLPGQGIGEKLFF. Here the CDR3 DNA reads TGTGCCAGCAGCTTACCAGGACAGGGGATTGGTGAAAAACTGTTTTTT.

Turning to this clone: Mismatch with germline at one junction end may stem from a read error. The V and J genes are TRBV4-2 and TRBJ2-3, with TRBD2 matching 10 bases. Germline V CDR1 and CDR2: LGHNA, YNFKEQ. The CDR3 is 16 amino acids. CDR3 loop: CASSQDASGSKDTQYF. CDR3 in DNA: TGTGCCAGCAGCCAAGATGCTAGCGGGAGCAAAGATACGCAGTATTTT.

The rearrangement joins TRBV15 to TRBJ1-2, with TRBD1 matching 12 bases. The V segment lost 4 bases and the J segment 0 bases; nucleotides outside the gene matches: 9. Per the germline V gene, CDR1 is LNHNV and CDR2 is YYDKDF (reference sequence). There are 18 residues in the CDR3. The CDR3 DNA reads TGTGCCACCAGCAAAGTGGGACAGGGGGCGCTTTCTAACTATGGCTACACCTTC. Translated, it gives CATSKVGQGALSNYGYTF.

CDR3 bases: TGTGCCAGCAGTGGAGAGACAGGGACGGCCCAGCATTTT. Translated: CASSGETGTAQHF. The chain recombines TRBV6-1 with TRBJ1-5; 7 bases match TRBD1. The V gene end was trimmed by 4 bases and the J gene end by 11 bases; junction bases not matched to a gene: 8. CDR3 size: 13 residues. The germline V gene encodes CDR1 MNHNS and CDR2 SASEGT.

V is TRBV5-1 and J is TRBJ2-3, with TRBD1 as a possible D gene (5 bases). V lost 0 bases to trimming and J lost 4 bases, with 12 bases between them. Germline V lookup: CDR1 SGHRS, CDR2 YFSETQ. The CDR3 is 15 amino acids. CDR3 sequence (DNA): TGCGCCAGCAGCTTGGGGCAGGGTACATCAGATACGCAGTATTTT. Translated: CASSLGQGTSDTQYF.

The rearrangement joins TRBV7-2 to TRBJ1-1; TRBD1 might be the D (6 bases). Germline V lookup: CDR1 SGHTA, CDR2 FQGNSA. This CDR3 spans 14 amino acids. Trimming took 8 bases from V and 3 from J, leaving 16 bases between them. In DNA, the CDR3 is TGTGCCAGCGGTAGGGGGGGCCAGGACACTGAAGCTTTCTTT. This gives the protein CASGRGGQDTEAFF.

The chain couples TRBV11-2 to TRBJ2-7, with TRBD2 matching 8 bases. Germline CDR1 is SGHAT and CDR2 is FQNNGV. V trimming: 4 bases; J trimming: 5 bases; junction bases outside the gene matches: 4. The CDR3 has 13 amino acids. CDR3 coding DNA: TGTGCCAGCAGCTATAAACTAGCGGACGAGCAGTACTTC. It codes for CASSYKLADEQYF.

This chain links TRBV30 with TRBJ1-5, with 7 bases fitting TRBD1. This CDR3 contains 16 residues. The V gene end was trimmed by 0 bases and the J gene end by 1 base; junction bases not matched to a gene: 6. CDR1 and CDR2 (germline): GTSNPN, SVGIG (reference sequence). This chain's CDR3 is CAWSVGGTASNQPQHF. CDR3 sequence (DNA): TGTGCCTGGAGTGTAGGGGGCACAGCAAGCAATCAGCCCCAGCATTTT.